Listed below are T cell receptor beta chains from one sample, sequenced in a study of T-cell reconstitution after alpha-beta-depleted transplantation in children. TCRdb re-analysed the PCR reads in MiXCR, keeping a single row per CDR3 protein. The table includes about 600,000 distinct CDR3 sequences, 20% to 25% detected once. The sample consisted of PBMCs, mostly from graft donor cells, taken 360 days after TCRalphabeta/CD19-depleted stem cell transplant. Source of these receptors: a boy under two years old who had a stem cell transplant for acute myeloid leukemia, so the T cells may come from the graft donor. The CDR3 runs from the conserved cysteine through the conserved F or W. A D gene is named only where the DNA matches it firmly. The size entry is marked missing in some rows and otherwise reads once, few, many or a size class.

many,TRBJ2-1,NA,TRBV6-5,TGTGCCAGCAGTTCCACCCCTAGCTCCTACAATGAGCAGTTCTTC,CASSSTPSSYNEQFF
NA,TRBJ2-2,TRBD1,TRBV27,TGCGCCAGCAAACCTAACAGGGGAGACACCGGGGAGCTGTTTTTT,CASKPNRGDTGELFF
NA,TRBJ1-2,NA,TRBV6-1,TGTGCCAGCAGCTCGGACAGTAACTATGGCTACACCTTC,CASSSDSNYGYTF
few,TRBJ2-1,NA,TRBV7-8,TGTGCCAGCAGCCCCGGCCATAGCGACCCGCTATACAATGAGCAGTTCTTC,CASSPGHSDPLYNEQFF
NA,TRBJ2-5,TRBD2,TRBV20-1,TGCAGTGCTAGATCGGTACTAGCGGGGGGGCCGGGGACCCAGTACTTC,CSARSVLAGGPGTQYF
many,TRBJ2-1,NA,TRBV12-3/TRBV12-4,TGTGCCAGCAGTTTAGGTGGGGGGCACGACAATGAGCAGTTCTTC,CASSLGGGHDNEQFF
NA,TRBJ1-1,TRBD1,TRBV7-9,TGTGCCAGCACCAGGACAGGTTCTCGAAGGGTAGCTTTCTTT,CASTRTGSRRVAFF
NA,TRBJ1-2,TRBD1,TRBV7-2,TGTGCCAGGGGACAGGGGGCGCTGGACTATGGCTACACCTTC,CARGQGALDYGYTF
few,TRBJ1-5,NA,TRBV12-3/TRBV12-4,TGTGCCAGCAGTTTTATCGACAAGTATCAGCCCCAGCATTTT,CASSFIDKYQPQHF
few,TRBJ1-5,TRBD1,TRBV27,TGTGCCAGCAGTCCAACAGGGGCTCTAGCTGGCAATCAGCCCCAGCATTTT,CASSPTGALAGNQPQHF
NA,TRBJ1-2,TRBD1,TRBV20-1,TGCAGTGCTGTGGACAGGTTGAATGGCTACACCTTC,CSAVDRLNGYTF
NA,TRBJ1-5,NA,TRBV4-2,TGTGCCAGCAGCCCTGGGCCCGAAGATGATCAGCCCCAGCATTTT,CASSPGPEDDQPQHF
NA,TRBJ2-5,NA,TRBV7-2,TGTGCCAGCAGCCCGGCCGGGGGAGAGACCCAGTACTTC,CASSPAGGETQYF
few,TRBJ1-1,NA,TRBV20-1,TGCAGTGCTAGAGATCAAAGGTCTGAAGCTTTCTTT,CSARDQRSEAFF
few,TRBJ1-2,NA,TRBV5-4,TGTGCCAGCAGCTTTGCGCATGGCTACACCTTC,CASSFAHGYTF
few,TRBJ2-1,TRBD1,TRBV20-1,TGCAGTGCTAGACAGGGGGCGCTTCTCAATGAGCAGTTCTTC,CSARQGALLNEQFF
NA,TRBJ2-4,TRBD2,TRBV4-2,TGTGCCAGCAGCCACATAGCGGGGGACGCCAAAAACATTCAGTACTTC,CASSHIAGDAKNIQYF
many,TRBJ2-1,NA,TRBV10-3,TGTGCCATCAGTGACCCCACGGACAGTCACAATGAGCAGTTCTTC,CAISDPTDSHNEQFF
few,TRBJ2-2,NA,TRBV5-1,TGCGCCAGCAGCTTCAGGGGCAGCATTAGGCCGAACACCGGGGAGCTGTTTTTT,CASSFRGSIRPNTGELFF
many,TRBJ2-1,NA,TRBV28,TGTGCCAGCAGTTTAGTTGGGGGTGCAGGGGAGCAGTTCTTC,CASSLVGGAGEQFF